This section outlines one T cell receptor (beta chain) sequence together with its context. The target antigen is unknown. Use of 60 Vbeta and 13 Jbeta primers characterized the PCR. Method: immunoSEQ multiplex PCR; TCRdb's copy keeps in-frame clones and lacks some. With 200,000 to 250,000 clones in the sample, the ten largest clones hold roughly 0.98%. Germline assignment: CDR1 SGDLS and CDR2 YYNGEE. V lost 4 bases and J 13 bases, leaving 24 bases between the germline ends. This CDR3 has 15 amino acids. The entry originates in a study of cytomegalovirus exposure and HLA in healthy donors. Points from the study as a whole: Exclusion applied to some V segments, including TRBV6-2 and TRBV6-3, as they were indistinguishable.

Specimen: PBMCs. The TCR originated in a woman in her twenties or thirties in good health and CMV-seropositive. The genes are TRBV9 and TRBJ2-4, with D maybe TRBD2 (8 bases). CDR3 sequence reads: CASSPRGGTSSSQYF. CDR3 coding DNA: TGTGCCAGCAGCCCCAGGGGGGGGACTAGTTCATCCCAGTACTTC.